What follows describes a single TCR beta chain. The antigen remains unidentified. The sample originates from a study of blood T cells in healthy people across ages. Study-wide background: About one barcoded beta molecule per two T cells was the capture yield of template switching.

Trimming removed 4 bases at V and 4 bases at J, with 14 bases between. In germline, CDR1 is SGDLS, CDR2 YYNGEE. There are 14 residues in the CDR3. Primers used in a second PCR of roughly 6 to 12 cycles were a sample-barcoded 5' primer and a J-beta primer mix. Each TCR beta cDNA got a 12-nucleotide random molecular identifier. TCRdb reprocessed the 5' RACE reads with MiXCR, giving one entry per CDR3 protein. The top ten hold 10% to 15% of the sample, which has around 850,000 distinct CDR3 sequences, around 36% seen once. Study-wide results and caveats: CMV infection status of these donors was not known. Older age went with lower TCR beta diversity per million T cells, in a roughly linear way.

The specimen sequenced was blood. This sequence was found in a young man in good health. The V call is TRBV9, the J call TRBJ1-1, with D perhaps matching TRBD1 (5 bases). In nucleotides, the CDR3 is TGTGCCAGCAGCCCAGTCCCCGGGACCACTGAAGCTTTCTTT. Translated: CASSPVPGTTEAFF.